Listed below are T cell receptor beta chains from one sample, sequenced in a study of CD8+CD57+ T cells in acquired aplastic anemia. MiXCR, applied by TCRdb to the reads, yields one record per CDR3 protein. Here the sample spans about 160,000 distinct CDR3 sequences, just under 45% being singletons. Sequenced input: sorted CD4+, CD8+, or CD8+CD57+ T cells (not recorded which) from PBMCs. Receptors originate from a human donor in good health. CDR3s include the opening cysteine and the closing phenylalanine or tryptophan. A D gene is named only where the DNA matches it firmly. The listing skips clone size in some rows; elsewhere it reads once, few, many or a size class.

cdr3_length	v_call	clone_size	d_call	j_call	cdr3_aa	cdr3_nt
17	TRBV5-4	-	TRBD2	TRBJ2-1	CASSLGTGGGSYNEQFF	TGTGCCAGCAGCTTGGGTACGGGGGGAGGGTCCTACAATGAGCAGTTCTTC
14	TRBV6-1	-	-	TRBJ2-1	CASSESLEGKEQFF	TGTGCCAGCAGTGAATCCTTGGAAGGGAAGGAGCAGTTCTTC
15	TRBV25-1	many	-	TRBJ1-1	CASRKRDAEYTEAFF	TGTGCCAGCAGAAAAAGGGACGCAGAATACACTGAAGCTTTCTTT
18	TRBV11-2	many	TRBD2	TRBJ2-7	CASTPLWGSGRGTYEQYF	TGTGCCAGCACCCCGTTATGGGGTAGCGGGAGAGGAACCTACGAGCAGTACTTC
12	TRBV20-1	-	-	TRBJ2-7	CSASQGNYEQYF	TGCAGTGCTTCACAGGGAAACTACGAGCAGTACTTC
17	TRBV25-1	once	-	TRBJ2-7	CASSELAPGQASYEQYF	TGTGCCAGCAGTGAACTCGCCCCGGGACAAGCATCCTACGAGCAGTACTTC
12	TRBV10-1	many	-	TRBJ1-1	CASSGTSTEAFF	TGCGCCAGCAGTGGGACCTCCACTGAAGCTTTCTTT
14	TRBV2	-	TRBD1	TRBJ2-1	CASSAQGANTEQFF	TGTGCCAGCAGCGCACAGGGGGCGAACACTGAGCAGTTCTTC
16	TRBV20-1	-	TRBD1	TRBJ1-1	CSARSGTGGGTTEAFF	TGCAGTGCTCGTTCCGGGACAGGGGGGGGGACGACTGAAGCTTTCTTT
16	TRBV5-4	many	TRBD2	TRBJ2-1	CASSNRGDYPYNEQFF	TGTGCCAGCAGCAACCGGGGGGACTACCCGTACAATGAGCAGTTCTTC
15	TRBV7-9	many	TRBD1	TRBJ2-7	CASSLAGQGDHEQYF	TGTGCCAGCAGCTTAGCCGGACAGGGTGACCACGAGCAGTACTTC
14	TRBV28	few	-	TRBJ1-5	CATVLIGYRQPQHF	TGTGCCACTGTCCTAATAGGGTATCGTCAGCCCCAGCATTTT
16	TRBV11-2	-	-	TRBJ1-2	CASSLDLSGANYGYTF	TGTGCCAGCAGCTTAGATTTGTCGGGGGCTAACTATGGCTACACCTTC
13	TRBV19	many	-	TRBJ1-1	CASTARFDTEAFF	TGTGCCAGTACCGCGAGGTTTGACACTGAAGCTTTCTTT
13	TRBV20-1	many	-	TRBJ1-2	CSARENPYEGYTF	TGCAGTGCTAGAGAGAACCCTTACGAAGGCTACACCTTC
17	TRBV7-8	-	-	TRBJ2-6	CASSLSQGGGGANVLTF	TGTGCCAGCAGCTTAAGCCAGGGCGGCGGCGGGGCCAACGTCCTGACTTTC
14	TRBV25-1	-	-	TRBJ2-3	CASSDLGTADTQYF	TGTGCCAGCAGTGATCTGGGAACGGCAGATACGCAGTATTTT
12	TRBV20-1	-	-	TRBJ1-2	CSAELNWDGYTF	TGCAGTGCCGAGCTTAACTGGGATGGCTACACCTTC
13	TRBV25-1	-	-	TRBJ2-5	CASSFRGGETQYF	TGTGCCAGCAGTTTCCGAGGAGGGGAGACCCAGTACTTC
15	TRBV7-9	many	TRBD1	TRBJ1-4	CASSLTGDRREKLFF	TGTGCCAGCAGCTTGACAGGGGATAGAAGAGAAAAACTGTTTTTT
11	TRBV5-8	-	-	TRBJ2-5	CASSFGGTQYF	TGTGCCAGCAGCTTTGGGGGAACCCAGTACTTC
13	TRBV11-3	-	TRBD1	TRBJ1-1	CASSLEPDRAAFF	TGTGCCAGCAGCTTAGAGCCGGACAGGGCAGCTTTCTTT
15	TRBV24-1	few	-	TRBJ2-5	CATSDFGDGQETQYF	TGTGCCACCAGTGATTTTGGGGACGGCCAAGAGACCCAGTACTTC
13	TRBV19	-	-	TRBJ1-5	CASSIDRGQPQHF	TGTGCCAGTAGTATAGATCGTGGTCAGCCCCAGCATTTT
15	TRBV12-3/TRBV12-4	many	-	TRBJ1-1	CASSPRRGGNGEAFF	TGTGCCAGCAGTCCCCGGAGGGGGGGGAACGGTGAAGCTTTCTTT